Sequencing of this TCR beta chain was carried out in a study of cytomegalovirus exposure and HLA in healthy donors. Losses at the gene ends were 3 bases for V and 3 bases for J; bases not matched to a gene: 7. The CDR3 spans 15 residues. Germline lookup yields CDR1 PRHDT and CDR2 FYEKMQ (reference sequence). PCR amplification relied on 60 Vbeta primers (plus 13 Jbeta primers). TCRdb's copy holds only in-frame clones and misses some; the assay was immunoSEQ multiplex PCR. The sample carries 35,000 to 45,000 clones, about two thirds recorded once. The V and J genes are TRBV13 and TRBJ2-7; 8 bases align to TRBD1. This sequence originates from a man between 60 and 75 years old in good health and CMV-seropositive. The sample consisted of PBMCs. The CDR3 bases are TGTGCCAGCAGCTTCTTACGGACAGGGATCTACGAGCAGTACTTC. Its protein product is CASSFLRTGIYEQYF.